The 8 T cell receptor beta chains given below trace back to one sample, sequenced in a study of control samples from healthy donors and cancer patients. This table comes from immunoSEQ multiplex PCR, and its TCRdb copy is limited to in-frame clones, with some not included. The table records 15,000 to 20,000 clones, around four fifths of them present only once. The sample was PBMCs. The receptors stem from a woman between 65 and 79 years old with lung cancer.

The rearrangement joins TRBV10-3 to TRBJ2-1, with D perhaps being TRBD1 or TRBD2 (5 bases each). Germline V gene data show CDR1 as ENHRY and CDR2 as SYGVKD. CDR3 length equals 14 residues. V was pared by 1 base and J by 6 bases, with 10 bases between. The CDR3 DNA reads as TGTGCCATCAGTGAGTATGAGGGGCCCAATGAGCAGTTCTTC. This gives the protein CAISEYEGPNEQFF.

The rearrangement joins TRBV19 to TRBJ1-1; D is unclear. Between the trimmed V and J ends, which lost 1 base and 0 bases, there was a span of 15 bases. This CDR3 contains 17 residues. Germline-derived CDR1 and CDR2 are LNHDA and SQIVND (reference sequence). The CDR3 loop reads CASSIGRGSSMNTEAFF. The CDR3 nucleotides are TGTGCCAGTAGTATAGGGCGGGGATCTAGCATGAACACTGAAGCTTTCTTT.

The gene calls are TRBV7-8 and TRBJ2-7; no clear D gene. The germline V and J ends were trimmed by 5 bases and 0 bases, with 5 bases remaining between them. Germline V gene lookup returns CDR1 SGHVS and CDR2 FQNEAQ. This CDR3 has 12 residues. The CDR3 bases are TGTGCCAGCAGCCCCCCCTCCTACGAGCAGTACTTC. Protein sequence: CASSPPSYEQYF.

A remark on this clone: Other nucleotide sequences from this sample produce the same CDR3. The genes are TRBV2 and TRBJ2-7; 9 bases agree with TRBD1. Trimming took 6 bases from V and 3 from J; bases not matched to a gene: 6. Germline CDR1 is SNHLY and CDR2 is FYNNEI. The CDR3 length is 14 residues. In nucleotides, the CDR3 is TGTGCCAGCAGGGGGACAGGGATGTTCTACGAGCAGTACTTC. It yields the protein CASRGTGMFYEQYF.

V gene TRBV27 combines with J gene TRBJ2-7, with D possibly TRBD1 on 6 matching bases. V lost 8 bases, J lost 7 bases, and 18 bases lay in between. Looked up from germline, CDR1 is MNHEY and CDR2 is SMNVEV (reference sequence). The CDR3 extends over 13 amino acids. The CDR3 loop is CASAWAGGGEQYF. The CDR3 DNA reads TGTGCCAGCGCCTGGGCTGGGGGCGGGGAGCAGTACTTC.

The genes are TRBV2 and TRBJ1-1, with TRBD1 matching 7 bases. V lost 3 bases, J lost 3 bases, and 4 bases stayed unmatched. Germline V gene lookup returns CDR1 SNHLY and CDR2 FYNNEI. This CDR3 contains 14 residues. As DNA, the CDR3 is TGTGCCAGCAGTGACGAGGGGGCTGACACTGAAGCTTTCTTT. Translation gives CASSDEGADTEAFF.

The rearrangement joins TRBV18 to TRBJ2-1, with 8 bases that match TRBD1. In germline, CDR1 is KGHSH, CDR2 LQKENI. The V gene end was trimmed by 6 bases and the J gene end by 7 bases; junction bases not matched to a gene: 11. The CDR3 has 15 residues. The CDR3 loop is CASSRGQGLTNEQFF. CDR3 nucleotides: TGTGCCAGCTCCCGAGGACAGGGTCTTACAAATGAGCAGTTCTTC.

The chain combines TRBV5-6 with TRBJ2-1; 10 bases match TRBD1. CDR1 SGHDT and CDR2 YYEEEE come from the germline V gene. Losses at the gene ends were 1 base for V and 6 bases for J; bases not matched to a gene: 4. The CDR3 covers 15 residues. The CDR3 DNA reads TGTGCCAGCAGCTTGTTGGGACAGGGGTTCAATGAGCAGTTCTTC. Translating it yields CASSLLGQGFNEQFF.